The 17 T cell receptor beta chains in this list originate from one sample, sequenced in a study of T cells in Graves' hyperthyroidism and ophthalmopathy. There were TCR beta CDR3 regions amplified from RNA transcripts. A set of HTBI primers served as the primers for a first-round RT-PCR of the TCR CDR3. TCRdb used MiXCR to reprocess the multiplex PCR reads, holding one entry per CDR3 protein. The table has 250,000 to 350,000 distinct CDR3 sequences, over 15% seen once. The specimen was blood. The origin of the receptors is a woman aged 60 to 75 with Graves' ophthalmopathy.

The chain has TRBV4-2 and TRBJ1-1; no firm D call. The germline V gene encodes CDR1 LGHNA and CDR2 YNFKEQ. This CDR3 comprises 14 residues. Between the trimmed V and J ends, which lost 5 bases and 5 bases, there was a span of 15 bases. CDR3 DNA: TGTGCCAGCAGCGCGGCACACGTCGGGACTGAAGCTTTCTTT. It yields the protein CASSAAHVGTEAFF.

This clonotype was picked up many times. The chain uses TRBV9 and TRBJ2-1; unclear D gene. This CDR3 has 15 residues. Germline V gene lookup returns CDR1 SGDLS and CDR2 YYNGEE. Trimming stripped 0 bases from V and 8 bases from J, with 15 bases between. The CDR3 nucleotides are TGTGCCAGCAGCGTAGCTCCCGTCTACGGTCATGAGCAGTTCTTC. Its protein product is CASSVAPVYGHEQFF.

The chain's CDR3 is CASSSVRGTEAFF. DNA of the CDR3: TGTGCCAGCAGCTCGGTTCGAGGGACTGAAGCTTTCTTT. This chain joins TRBV5-6 and TRBJ1-1; D unresolved. There are 13 residues in the CDR3. Trimming took off 3 bases at V and 5 bases at J, with 11 bases between the two ends. Germline V gene lookup returns CDR1 SGHDT and CDR2 YYEEEE.

This clonotype was seen ten or more times. The rearrangement joins TRBV6-2 or TRBV6-3 to TRBJ2-1; TRBD2 matches at 12 bases. The CDR3 consists of 17 residues. V dropped 6 bases and J dropped 0; count of bases not matched to a gene: 6. Germline-derived CDR1 and CDR2 are MNHEY and SVGEGT. The CDR3 reads CASRTGTSGRSYNEQFF. DNA for the CDR3: TGTGCCAGCAGAACCGGGACTAGCGGGCGCTCCTACAATGAGCAGTTCTTC.

The CDR3 DNA reads TGTGCCAGCAGCCAAGAACAACAACAGCCCCAGCATTTT. Translated, it gives CASSQEQQQPQHF. V usage is TRBV4-2 and J usage is TRBJ1-5; D is unresolved. Germline lookup yields CDR1 LGHNA and CDR2 YNFKEQ. This CDR3 comprises 13 residues. V was trimmed by 0 bases and J by 7 bases, leaving 7 bases between them.

This clonotype was detected ten times or more. The genes are TRBV3-1 and TRBJ2-5; unclear D gene. This CDR3 contains 12 residues. Trimming took 2 bases from V and 4 from J, leaving 5 bases between them. Germline assignment: CDR1 LGHDT and CDR2 YNNKEL (reference sequence). The CDR3 protein is CASSQLGETQYF. Written as DNA, the CDR3 is TGTGCCAGCAGCCAACTGGGAGAGACCCAGTACTTC.

This clonotype was picked up a small number of times. The chain combines TRBV10-1 with TRBJ2-2; D might be TRBD1 or TRBD2, each matching 5 bases. V gave up 0 bases and J gave up 4 bases, with 9 bases separating them. The CDR3 covers 15 residues. The V gene's germline CDR1 is WNHNN and CDR2 SYGVQD (reference sequence). The CDR3, as DNA: TGCGCCAGCAGTGAGTCATGGGGGAGCACCGGGGAGCTGTTTTTT. This codes for CASSESWGSTGELFF.

This clonotype was recorded many times. The V gene is TRBV11-2, the J gene TRBJ2-7, with 9 bases fitting TRBD1. The CDR3 contains 14 residues. CDR1 is SGHAT, CDR2 FQNNGV, per germline. Trimming cost V 4 bases and J 2 bases; bases outside gene matches: 3. CDR3 sequence reads: CASSSGTGTYEQYF. CDR3 nucleotides: TGTGCCAGCAGCTCCGGGACAGGGACCTACGAGCAGTACTTC. Full variable domain (missing parts from reference TRBV11-2 and TRBJ2-7): EAGVAQSPRYKIIEKRQSVAFWCNPISGHATLYWYQQILGQGPKLLIQFQNNGVVDDSQLPKDRFSAERLKGVDSTLKIQPAKLEDSAVYLCASSSGTGTYEQYFGPGTRLTVT.

Ten or more counts support this clonotype. The J gene is TRBJ2-5, the V gene TRBV7-2, with TRBD2 matching over 15 bases. The CDR3 is 17 residues long. Germline trimming cut 5 bases from V and 5 bases from J; bases unmatched to any gene: 9. Germline V gene data show CDR1 as SGHTA and CDR2 as FQGNSA. The CDR3, as DNA: TGTGCCAGCAGCAAGGGACTAGCGGGGGGACAGCGGGAGACCCAGTACTTC. Translated: CASSKGLAGGQRETQYF. Complete variable domain (other parts from reference TRBV7-2 and TRBJ2-5): GAGVSQSPSNKVTEKGKDVELRCDPISGHTALYWYRQSLGQGLEFLIYFQGNSAPDKSGLPSDRFSAERTGGSVSTLTIQRTQQEDSAVYLCASSKGLAGGQRETQYFGPGTRLLVL.

This clonotype has a handful of counts. The V and J genes are TRBV4-3 and TRBJ1-2; TRBD1 agrees at 8 bases. The CDR3 runs 15 residues. With V trimmed by 0 bases and J by 4 bases, 4 bases remained unmatched. The germline V gene encodes CDR1 LGHNA and CDR2 YSLEER. CDR3 region: CASSQEAGGGYGYTF. As DNA, the CDR3 is TGCGCCAGCAGCCAAGAGGCAGGGGGCGGCTATGGCTACACCTTC.

This clonotype was recorded at least ten times. The rearrangement links TRBV20-1 to TRBJ2-3; tentatively, D is TRBD1 or TRBD2 (6 bases each). The CDR3 runs to 14 residues. Germline V gene sequence: CDR1 DFQATT, CDR2 SNEGSKA (reference sequence). Trimming stripped 5 bases from V and 3 bases from J, with 15 bases between. The CDR3 DNA reads as TGCAGTGCTTCGGGGGCGGTAAGGACAGATACGCAGTATTTT. It is translated as CSASGAVRTDTQYF.

This clonotype was seen many times. This rearrangement joins TRBV7-9 to TRBJ2-5, with D tentatively TRBD1 (6 bases). CDR3 length: 14 amino acids. Germline V CDR1 and CDR2: SEHNR, FQNEAQ (reference sequence). Trimming pared 5 bases from V and 3 bases from J, leaving 13 bases between. The CDR3 DNA is TGTGCCAGCAGCCCCTGGACAGCCAAAGAGACCCAGTACTTC. Translation gives CASSPWTAKETQYF.

The sample holds a few counts of this clonotype. The chain links TRBV24-1 to TRBJ2-5; 7 bases line up with TRBD1. The germline CDR1 and CDR2 sequences are KGHDR and SFDVKD. The trim removed 3 bases at V and 1 base at J, leaving 4 bases unmatched. The CDR3 contains 15 residues. In nucleotides, the CDR3 is TGTGCCACCAGTGATAAAGGGGACAGCCAAGAGACCCAGTACTTC. It codes for CATSDKGDSQETQYF.

This clonotype came up a few times. The chain combines TRBV10-2 with TRBJ2-5, with TRBD1 matching over 12 bases. Germline-derived CDR1 and CDR2 are WSHSY and SAAADI. Unmatched junction bases numbered 5, after V lost 8 bases and J lost 4 bases. The CDR3 is 14 amino acids. The CDR3 sequence is CASGTGGRGETQYF. The CDR3 DNA is TGCGCCAGCGGGACAGGGGGCCGGGGAGAGACCCAGTACTTC.

This clonotype was picked up many times. The V and J genes are TRBV5-6 and TRBJ2-7, with D perhaps TRBD1 or TRBD2 (5 bases each). CDR3 length: 16 residues. V shed 1 base and J shed 5 bases, with 19 bases lying between them. Germline V gene sequence: CDR1 SGHDT, CDR2 YYEEEE. The CDR3 DNA reads as TGTGCCAGCAGCTTGTGGCTGCGGACACGGAGGAACGAGCAGTACTTC. The encoded protein is CASSLWLRTRRNEQYF.

This chain uses TRBV20-1 with TRBJ2-5, with 12 bases identical to TRBD2. V was pared by 3 bases and J by 7 bases, with 12 bases of the junction left unmatched. CDR1 is DFQATT and CDR2 is SNEGSKA in the germline V gene (reference sequence). The CDR3 covers 16 residues. CDR3 sequence (DNA): TGCAGTGCTAGGGATCCTAGCGGGGGGGGGATCGGGACCCAGTACTTC. Protein sequence: CSARDPSGGGIGTQYF.

This clonotype was detected many times. V is TRBV2 and J is TRBJ2-6, with 10 bases that match TRBD1. The J segment lost 2 bases and the V segment lost 9 bases, leaving 4 bases of the junction unmatched. CDR3 size: 15 residues. Germline V gene lookup returns CDR1 SNHLY and CDR2 FYNNEI. The CDR3 sequence is CARKDRGPGANVLTF. The CDR3, as DNA: TGTGCCAGAAAAGACAGGGGGCCTGGGGCCAACGTCCTGACTTTC.